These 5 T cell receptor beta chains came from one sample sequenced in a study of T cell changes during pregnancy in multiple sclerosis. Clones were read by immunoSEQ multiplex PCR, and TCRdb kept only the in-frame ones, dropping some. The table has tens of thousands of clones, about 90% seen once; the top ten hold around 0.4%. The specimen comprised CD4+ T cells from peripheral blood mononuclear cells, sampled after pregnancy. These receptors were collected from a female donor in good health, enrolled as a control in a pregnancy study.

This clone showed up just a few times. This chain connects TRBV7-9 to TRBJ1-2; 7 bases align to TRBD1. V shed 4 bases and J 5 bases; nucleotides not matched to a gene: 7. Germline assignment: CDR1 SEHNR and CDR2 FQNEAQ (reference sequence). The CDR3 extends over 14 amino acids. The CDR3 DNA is TGTGCCAGCAGCTCAACAGGGGTACGGTATGGCTACACCTTC. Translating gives CASSSTGVRYGYTF.

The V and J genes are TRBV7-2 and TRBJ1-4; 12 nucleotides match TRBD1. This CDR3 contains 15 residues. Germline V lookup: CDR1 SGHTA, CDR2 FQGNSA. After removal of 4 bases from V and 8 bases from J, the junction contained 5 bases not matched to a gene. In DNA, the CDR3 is TGTGCCAGCAGCTGGGGGACAGGGGGCAAGGAAAAACTGTTTTTT. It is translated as CASSWGTGGKEKLFF.

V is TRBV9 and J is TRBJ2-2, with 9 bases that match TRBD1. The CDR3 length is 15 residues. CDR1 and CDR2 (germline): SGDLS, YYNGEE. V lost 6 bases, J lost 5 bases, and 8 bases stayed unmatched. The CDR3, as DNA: TGTGCCAGCAATCCGACAGGGGGGTATACCGGGGAGCTGTTTTTT. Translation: CASNPTGGYTGELFF. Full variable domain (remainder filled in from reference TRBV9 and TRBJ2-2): DSGVTQTPKHLITATGQRVTLRCSPRSGDLSVYWYQQSLDQGLQFLIQYYNGEERAKGNILERFSAQQFPDLHSELNLSSLELGDSALYFCASNPTGGYTGELFFGEGSRLTVL.

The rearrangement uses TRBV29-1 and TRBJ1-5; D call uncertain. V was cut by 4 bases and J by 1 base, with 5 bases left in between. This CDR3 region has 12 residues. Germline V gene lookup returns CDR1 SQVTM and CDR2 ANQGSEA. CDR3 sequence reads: CSVGGSNQPQHF. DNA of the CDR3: TGCAGCGTTGGTGGCAGCAATCAGCCCCAGCATTTT.

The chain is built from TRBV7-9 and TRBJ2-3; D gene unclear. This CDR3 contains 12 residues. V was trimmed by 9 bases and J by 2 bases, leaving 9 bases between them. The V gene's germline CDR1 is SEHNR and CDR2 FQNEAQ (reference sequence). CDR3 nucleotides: TGTGCCAGTGACGCGGCCACAGATACGCAGTATTTT. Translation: CASDAATDTQYF.